This TCR beta chain was sequenced during a study of blood T cell repertoires in COVID-19. Overall study: The cDNA or gDNA used as material had been derived from T cells, B-cell-depleted T cells, or PBMCs.

Original processing methods: Quantification of nucleated cells was approximated via reference gene primer amplification. The table came from immunoSEQ multiplex PCR; TCRdb's copy has only in-frame clones and leaves some out. V and J calls and clone size come straight from that table; D and trimming were deduced from the DNA. Of 330,000 or so clones listed, over 75% are singletons. Losses at the gene ends were 4 bases for V and 0 bases for J; bases not matched to a gene: 13. Germline assignment: CDR1 LGHDT and CDR2 YNNKEL (reference sequence). The CDR3 extends over 19 amino acids. This rearrangement joins TRBV3-1 (or the pseudogene TRBV3-2) to TRBJ2-7; 12 bases are a match to TRBD2. The receptor comes from a man younger than 45 who had recovered from COVID-19. The sequenced sample was PBMCs or T cells enriched from blood (not recorded which). The CDR3 region has the DNA TGTGCCAGCAGCCCCCAGACTAGCGGGGGAGTTGGGAGCTCCTACGAGCAGTACTTC. Its protein product is CASSPQTSGGVGSSYEQYF.